A selection of T cell receptor beta chains follows, all from one sample in a study of CD8+CD57+ T cells in acquired aplastic anemia. TCRdb reprocessed the reads via MiXCR and lists one record per CDR3 protein. Of fewer than 250,000 distinct CDR3 sequences listed, approximately 45% were seen once; the top ten hold about 7.8%. Sequencing used sorted CD4+, CD8+, or CD8+CD57+ T cells (not recorded which) from PBMCs. Source of these receptors: a human donor with aplastic anemia. The CDR3 runs from the conserved cysteine through the conserved F or W.

TRBJ1-5,TRBV28,CATWGTGDNQPQHF
TRBJ2-5,TRBV2,CASRSRGLSQETQYF
TRBJ2-1,TRBV19,CASSSGESSYNEQFF
TRBJ1-3,TRBV15,CATSRETTGLSGNTIYF
TRBJ2-7,TRBV20-1,CSARAGSGVLYEQYF
TRBJ1-1,TRBV20-1,CSARARGSRNTEAFF
TRBJ2-1,TRBV19,CASRVAGISYNEQFF
TRBJ1-5,TRBV6-1,CASRRLFLSNQPQHF
TRBJ2-3,TRBV2,CASSRLGISTDTQYF
TRBJ2-5,TRBV19,CASSIAGRDRETQYF
TRBJ1-5,TRBV19,CASSIDLGLPQPQHF